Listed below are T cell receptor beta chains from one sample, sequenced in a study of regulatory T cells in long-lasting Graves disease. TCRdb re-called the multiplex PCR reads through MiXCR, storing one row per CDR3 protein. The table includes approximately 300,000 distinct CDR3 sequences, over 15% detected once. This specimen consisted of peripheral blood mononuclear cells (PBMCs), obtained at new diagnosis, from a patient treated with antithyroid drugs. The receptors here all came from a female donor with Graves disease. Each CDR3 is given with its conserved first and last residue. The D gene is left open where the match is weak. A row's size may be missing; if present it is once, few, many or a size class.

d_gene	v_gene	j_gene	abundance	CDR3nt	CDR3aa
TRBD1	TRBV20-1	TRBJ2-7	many	TGCAGTGCTACCCCGGGACAGGGCCCCCACGAGCAGTACTTC	CSATPGQGPHEQYF
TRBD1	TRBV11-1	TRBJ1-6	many	TGTGCCAGCAAACCTGACAGGGGGTATTCACCCCTCCACTTT	CASKPDRGYSPLHF
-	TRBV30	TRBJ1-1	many	TGTGCCTGGAGCCCACAGGGAGCTGAAGCTTTCTTT	CAWSPQGAEAFF
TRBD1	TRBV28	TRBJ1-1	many	TGTGCCAGCAGTTTAACGAAGACAGGGGGAGCTTTCTTT	CASSLTKTGGAFF
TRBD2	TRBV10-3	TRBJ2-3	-	TGTGCCATACTAGCGTCTAGCACAGATACGCAGTATTTT	CAILASSTDTQYF
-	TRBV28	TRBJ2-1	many	TGTGCCAGCAGTTTGAGTTCGGCGTTCGACAATGAGCAGTTCTTC	CASSLSSAFDNEQFF
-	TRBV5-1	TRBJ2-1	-	TGCGCCAGCAGCTTTTCCGGCGATGAGCAGTTCTTC	CASSFSGDEQFF
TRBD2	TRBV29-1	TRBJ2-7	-	TGCAGCGTTGAAGATCCCACTAGCGGGAGCTACGAGCAGTACTTC	CSVEDPTSGSYEQYF
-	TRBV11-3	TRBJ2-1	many	TGTGCCAGCAGCTTAGAGGTTCCGGACTCCTACAATGAGCAGTTCTTC	CASSLEVPDSYNEQFF
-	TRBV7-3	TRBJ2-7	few	TGTGCCGGCAGCTTAACGGCGGGCAGTGAGCAGTACTTC	CAGSLTAGSEQYF
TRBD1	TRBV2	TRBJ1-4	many	TGTGCCAGCAGTGCGGACAGGGCTAATGAAAAACTGTTTTTT	CASSADRANEKLFF
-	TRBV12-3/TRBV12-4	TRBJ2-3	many	TGTGCCACCGGGGGAGATACGCAGTATTTT	CATGGDTQYF
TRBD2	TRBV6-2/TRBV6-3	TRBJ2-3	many	TGTGCCAGCACCCTGCTACCGGGACTAGCGGGAGGCCGCACAGATACGCAGTATTTT	CASTLLPGLAGGRTDTQYF
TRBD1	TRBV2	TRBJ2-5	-	TGTGCCAGCAAGCGAGGGACAGTGCAAGAGACCCAGTACTTC	CASKRGTVQETQYF
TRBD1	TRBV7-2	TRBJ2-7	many	TGTGCCAGCAGCCCAGGTGGGGCCAGGGGGTCCTACGAGCAGTACTTC	CASSPGGARGSYEQYF
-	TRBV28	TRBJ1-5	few	TGTGCCAGCAGGGGGGATGGGGAGTTTGGCAATCAGCCCCAGCATTTT	CASRGDGEFGNQPQHF
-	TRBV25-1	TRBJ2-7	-	TGTGCCAGCAGTGAACTGGGGTCCGAGCAGTACTTC	CASSELGSEQYF
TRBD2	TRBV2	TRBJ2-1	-	TGTGCCAGCGGTAGCGGGACCTCCTACAATGAGCAGTTCTTC	CASGSGTSYNEQFF
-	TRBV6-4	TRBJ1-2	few	TGTGCCAGCACCACCAGCGGGGGAAAGGAGAACTATGGCTACACCTTC	CASTTSGGKENYGYTF
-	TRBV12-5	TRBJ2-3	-	TGTGCTAGTGGCCCGGGTGGGACGCAGTATTTT	CASGPGGTQYF
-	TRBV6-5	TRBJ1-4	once	TGTGCCAGCAGTTACAGGGATAATGAAAAACTGTTTTTT	CASSYRDNEKLFF
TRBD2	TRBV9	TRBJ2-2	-	TGTGCCAGCACCTCGGGGATAGCGGGAGGTGGGACCGGGGAGCTGTTTTTT	CASTSGIAGGGTGELFF
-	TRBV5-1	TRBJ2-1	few	TGCGCCAGCAGGCGGTCGAGCTCCTACAATGAGCAGTTCTTC	CASRRSSSYNEQFF
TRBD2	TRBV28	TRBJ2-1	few	TGTGCCAGCAGGCTAACCGGGACTAGGGGCTACAATGAGCAGTTCTTC	CASRLTGTRGYNEQFF
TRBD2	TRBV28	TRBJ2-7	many	TGTGCCAGCAGTTCTCAACTAGCGGGAGGTCGGTACGAGCAGTACTTC	CASSSQLAGGRYEQYF
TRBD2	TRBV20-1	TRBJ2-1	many	TGCAGTGCTTCCGGGACTAGCGGGAGAAAGCAGTTCTTC	CSASGTSGRKQFF
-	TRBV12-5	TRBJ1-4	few	TGTGCTAGTGGTTGGGGGATAGGACAGCAACTTACTAATGAAAAACTGTTTTTT	CASGWGIGQQLTNEKLFF
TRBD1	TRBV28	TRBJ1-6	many	TGTGCCAGCAGCAGGGGGGGTTCGAATTCACCCCTCCACTTT	CASSRGGSNSPLHF
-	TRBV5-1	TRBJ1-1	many	TGCGCCAGCAGCGTCGACAAGAACACTGAAGCTTTCTTT	CASSVDKNTEAFF
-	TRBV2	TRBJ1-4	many	TGTGCCAGCAGTGCGGACGGACGTAATGAAAAACTGTTTTTT	CASSADGRNEKLFF
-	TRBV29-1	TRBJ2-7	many	TGCAGCGTTGAAGACGGGACGATGGGAACCTACGAGCAGTACTTC	CSVEDGTMGTYEQYF
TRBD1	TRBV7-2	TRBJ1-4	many	TGTGCCAGCAGCCCCGGGGACAGAAATAATGAAAAACTGTTTTTT	CASSPGDRNNEKLFF
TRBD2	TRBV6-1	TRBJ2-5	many	TGTGCCAGCAGAACGCTAGCGGGAGTCCAAGAGACCCAGTACTTC	CASRTLAGVQETQYF
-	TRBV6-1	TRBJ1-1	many	TGTGCCAGCCGGTGGGAGGTGAACACTGAAGCTTTCTTT	CASRWEVNTEAFF
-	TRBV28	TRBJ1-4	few	TGTGCCATAGGGAGAGGGGCTGAAAAACCGTTTTTT	CAIGRGAEKPFF
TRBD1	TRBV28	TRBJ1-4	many	TGTGCCAGCAGCCTGACAGGGAAAAATGAAAAACTGTTTTTT	CASSLTGKNEKLFF
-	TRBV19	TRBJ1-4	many	TGTGCCAGCCGCTCTGAGACACGAGGGAGCAATGAAAAACTGTTTTTT	CASRSETRGSNEKLFF
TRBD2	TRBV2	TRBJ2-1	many	TGTGCCAGCAGGCCGGGACTAGCGGGAGCGAGATCCTACAATGAGCAGTTCTTC	CASRPGLAGARSYNEQFF
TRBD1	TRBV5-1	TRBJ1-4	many	TGCGCCAGCAGCTCTGACAGGGTGATCGATGAAAAACTGTTTTTT	CASSSDRVIDEKLFF
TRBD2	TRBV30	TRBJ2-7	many	TGTGCCTGGAGTGTCGGGGGGGACTACGAGCAGTACTTC	CAWSVGGDYEQYF
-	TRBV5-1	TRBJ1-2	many	TGCGCCAGCAGCTTGGAAGGGGATAATGGCTACACCTTC	CASSLEGDNGYTF
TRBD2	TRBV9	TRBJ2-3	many	TGTGCCAGCAGCGGAGGACTAGCGGGAGGGTTCCCCTTTAGCACAGATACGCAGTATTTT	CASSGGLAGGFPFSTDTQYF
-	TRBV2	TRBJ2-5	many	TGTGCCAGCAGTTTACCGGGACACCACCAAGAGACCCAGTACTTC	CASSLPGHHQETQYF
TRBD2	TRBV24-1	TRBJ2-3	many	TGTGCCACCAGTGATGCCCTAGCGGGACACAGCACAGATACGCAGTATTTT	CATSDALAGHSTDTQYF
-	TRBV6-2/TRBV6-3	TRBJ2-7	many	TGTGCCAGCAGTAGGGGTAGCCGCTACGAGCAGTACTTC	CASSRGSRYEQYF
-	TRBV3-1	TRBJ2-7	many	TGTGCCAGCAGCCAAGACAGGGGGGCCTACGAGCAGTACTTC	CASSQDRGAYEQYF
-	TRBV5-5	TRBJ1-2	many	TGTGCCAGCAGCTTTCTAGATGACTATGGCTACACCTTC	CASSFLDDYGYTF
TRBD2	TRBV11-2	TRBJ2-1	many	TGTGCCAGCAGCTTAGATTCTAGCGGAGGCGGTTGGGAGCAGTTCTTC	CASSLDSSGGGWEQFF
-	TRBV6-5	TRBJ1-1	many	TGTGCCAGCAGTTACGGGAGGGAGTGGGGGGCGGAAGCTTTCTTT	CASSYGREWGAEAFF
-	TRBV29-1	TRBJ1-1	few	TGCAGCGTACTGGACGGAAGCGAAGCTTTCTTT	CSVLDGSEAFF
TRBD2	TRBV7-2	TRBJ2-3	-	TGTGCCAGCAGCTGGTCGGCGGGAGCCCCAGATACGCAGTATTTT	CASSWSAGAPDTQYF